This TCR beta chain was sequenced during a study of blood T cell repertoires in COVID-19. TCRdb keeps only in-frame clones here, not all; method: immunoSEQ multiplex PCR. The sample carries a few hundred thousand clones, less than 90% recorded once. J gave up 6 bases and V 6 bases, and 7 bases lay outside the gene matches. There are 13 residues in the CDR3. Germline CDR1 reads SQVTM; CDR2 reads ANQGSEA. This clone was seen repeatedly, ten times or more. J is TRBJ1-1 and V is TRBV29-1; TRBD1 aligns across 10 bases. The sample taken for sequencing was peripheral blood. This receptor was identified in a man in his sixties who had recovered from COVID-19. The CDR3 here is CSVTRDRGSEAFF. CDR3 nucleotide sequence: TGCAGCGTAACTAGGGACAGGGGCTCTGAAGCTTTCTTT.